Only a few counts were recorded for the clone carrying this T cell receptor beta chain. This entry is derived from a study of T-cell memory formation after mild COVID-19. TCRdb re-derived calls from the 5' RACE reads in MiXCR, one entry per CDR3 protein. This table holds 200,000 to 250,000 distinct CDR3 sequences, over 9% found once. Germline V gene lookup returns CDR1 DFQATT and CDR2 SNEGSKA (reference sequence). This CDR3 contains 15 residues. Trimming shortened V by 4 bases and J by 3 bases, and 16 bases separated the two germline ends. This sequence joins TRBV20-1 and TRBJ1-5, with a tentative D call TRBD1 (6 bases). Sequences were obtained from PBMCs or a T cell subset sorted from them (not recorded which). This clonotype was obtained from a man aged 18-30 years who had mild COVID-19 (a few samples of this study predate the infection). Cell type and time point are not known. The CDR3, as DNA: TGCAGTGCTAAGGGGGGTTACGAAAACAATCAGCCCCAGCATTTT. This translates into CSAKGGYENNQPQHF.